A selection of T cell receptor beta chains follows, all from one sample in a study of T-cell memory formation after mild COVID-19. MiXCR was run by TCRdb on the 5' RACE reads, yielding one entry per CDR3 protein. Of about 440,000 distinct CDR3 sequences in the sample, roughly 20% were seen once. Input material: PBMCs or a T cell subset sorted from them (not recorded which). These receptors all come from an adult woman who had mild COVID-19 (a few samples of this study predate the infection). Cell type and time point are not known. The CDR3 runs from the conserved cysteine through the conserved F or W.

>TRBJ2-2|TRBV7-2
CASSLGIGELFF
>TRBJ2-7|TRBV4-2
CASSQDPSGKMEQYF
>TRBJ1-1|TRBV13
CASSLGRTGYTEAFF
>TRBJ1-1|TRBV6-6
CASSYSRQTNLMNTEAFF
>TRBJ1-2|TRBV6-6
CASTPAGRANYGYTF
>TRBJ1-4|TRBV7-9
CASSSPDRGQRNEKLFF
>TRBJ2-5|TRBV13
CASSLEGQGVETQYF
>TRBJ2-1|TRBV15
CATSRDYSGSSSYNEQFF
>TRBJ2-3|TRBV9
CASSVAWDRGLGEDTQYF
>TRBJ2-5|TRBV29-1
CSVGAPGPQETQYF
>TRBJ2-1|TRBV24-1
CATSDATGRNEQFF
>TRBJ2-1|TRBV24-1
CATSGLNEQFF
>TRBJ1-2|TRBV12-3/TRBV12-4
CASSPGWGATYGYTF
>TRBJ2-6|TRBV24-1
CATNQGSSGANVLTF
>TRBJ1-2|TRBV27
CASSPRRGWGYTF
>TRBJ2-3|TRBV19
CASSAQRVTQYF
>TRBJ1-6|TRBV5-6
CASSPRGRSNSPLHF
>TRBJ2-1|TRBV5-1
CASSQGGGYDEQFF